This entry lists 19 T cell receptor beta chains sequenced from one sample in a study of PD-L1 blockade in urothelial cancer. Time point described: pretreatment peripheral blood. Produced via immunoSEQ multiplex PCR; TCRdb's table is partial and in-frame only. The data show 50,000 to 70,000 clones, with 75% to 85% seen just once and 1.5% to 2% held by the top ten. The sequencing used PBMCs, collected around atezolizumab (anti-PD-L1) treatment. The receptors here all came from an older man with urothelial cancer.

As DNA, the CDR3 is TGTGCCAGCGGCCGGGACAGGGACGGCTATGGCTACACCTTC. Amino acids: CASGRDRDGYGYTF. The chain carries TRBV2 and TRBJ1-2; TRBD1 agrees at 9 bases. The CDR3 covers 14 residues. J gave up 4 bases and V 8 bases, and 8 bases lay outside the gene matches. Germline V gene data show CDR1 as SNHLY and CDR2 as FYNNEI. Drawing the rest from reference TRBV2 and TRBJ1-2, the complete variable domain is EPEVTQTPSHQVTQMGQEVILRCVPISNHLYFYWYRQILGQKVEFLVSFYNNEISEKSEIFDDQFSVERPDGSNFTLKIRSTKLEDSAMYFCASGRDRDGYGYTFGSGTRLTVV.

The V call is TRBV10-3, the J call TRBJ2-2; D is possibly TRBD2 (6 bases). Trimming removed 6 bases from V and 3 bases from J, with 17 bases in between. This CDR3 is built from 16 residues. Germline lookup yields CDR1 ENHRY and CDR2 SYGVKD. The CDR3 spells CAISGYRAGDTGELFF. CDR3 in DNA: TGTGCCATCAGCGGGTACCGAGCGGGTGACACCGGGGAGCTGTTTTTT.

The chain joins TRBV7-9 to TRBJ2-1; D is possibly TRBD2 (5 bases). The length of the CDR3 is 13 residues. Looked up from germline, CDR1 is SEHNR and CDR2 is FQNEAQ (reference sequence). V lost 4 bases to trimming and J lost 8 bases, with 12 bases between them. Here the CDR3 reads CASSSLLVDEQFF. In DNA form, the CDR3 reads TGTGCCAGCAGCTCGCTACTAGTCGATGAGCAGTTCTTC.

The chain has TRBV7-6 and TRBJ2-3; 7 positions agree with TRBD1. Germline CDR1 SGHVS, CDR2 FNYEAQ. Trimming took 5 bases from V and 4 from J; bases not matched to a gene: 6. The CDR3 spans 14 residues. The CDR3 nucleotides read TGTGCCAGCAGCCCTACGACAGGGTCAGATACGCAGTATTTT. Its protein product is CASSPTTGSDTQYF. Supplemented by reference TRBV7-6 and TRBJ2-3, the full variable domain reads GAGVSQSPRYKVTKRGQDVALRCDPISGHVSLYWYRQALGQGPEFLTYFNYEAQQDKSGLPNDRFSAERPEGSISTLTIQRTEQRDSAMYRCASSPTTGSDTQYFGPGTRLTVL.

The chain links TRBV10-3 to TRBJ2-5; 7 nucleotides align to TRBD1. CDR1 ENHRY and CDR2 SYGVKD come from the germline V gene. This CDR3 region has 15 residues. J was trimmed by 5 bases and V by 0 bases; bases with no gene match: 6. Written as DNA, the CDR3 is TGTGCCATCAGTGAGTCGAGGCAGGGGGTGGAGACCCAGTACTTC. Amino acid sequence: CAISESRQGVETQYF.

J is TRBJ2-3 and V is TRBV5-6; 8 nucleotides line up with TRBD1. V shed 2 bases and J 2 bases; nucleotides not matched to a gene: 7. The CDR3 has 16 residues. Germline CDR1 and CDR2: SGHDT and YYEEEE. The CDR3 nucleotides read TGTGCCAGCAGCTTAGGGGAACAGGGGGTCACAGATACGCAGTATTTT. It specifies CASSLGEQGVTDTQYF.

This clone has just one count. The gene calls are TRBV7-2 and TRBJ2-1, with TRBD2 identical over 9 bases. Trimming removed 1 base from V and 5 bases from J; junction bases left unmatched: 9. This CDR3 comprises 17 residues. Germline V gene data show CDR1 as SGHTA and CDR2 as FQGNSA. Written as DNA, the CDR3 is TGTGCCAGCAGCTTAGAGTCGTCGGCTAGCGGGGACAATGAGCAGTTCTTC. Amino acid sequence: CASSLESSASGDNEQFF.

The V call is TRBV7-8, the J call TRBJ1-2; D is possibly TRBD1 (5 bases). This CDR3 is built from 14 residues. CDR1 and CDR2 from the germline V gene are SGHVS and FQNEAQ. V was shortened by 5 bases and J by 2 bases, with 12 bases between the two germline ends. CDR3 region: CASSAMQGNYGYTF. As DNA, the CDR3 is TGTGCCAGCAGCGCAATGCAGGGAAACTATGGCTACACCTTC.

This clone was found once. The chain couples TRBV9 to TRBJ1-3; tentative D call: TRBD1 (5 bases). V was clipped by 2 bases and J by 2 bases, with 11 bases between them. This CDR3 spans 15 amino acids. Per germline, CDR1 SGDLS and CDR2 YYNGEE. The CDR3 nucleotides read TGTGCCAGCAGCGTGACCCCGACAGCTGGAAACACCATATATTTT. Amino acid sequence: CASSVTPTAGNTIYF.

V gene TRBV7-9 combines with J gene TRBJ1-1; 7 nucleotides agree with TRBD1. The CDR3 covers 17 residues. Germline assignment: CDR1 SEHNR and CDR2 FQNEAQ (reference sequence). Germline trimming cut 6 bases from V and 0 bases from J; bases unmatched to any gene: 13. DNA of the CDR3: TGTGCCAGCAGTCCGACCCCCGCAGGGGGTTTGAACACTGAAGCTTTCTTT. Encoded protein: CASSPTPAGGLNTEAFF.

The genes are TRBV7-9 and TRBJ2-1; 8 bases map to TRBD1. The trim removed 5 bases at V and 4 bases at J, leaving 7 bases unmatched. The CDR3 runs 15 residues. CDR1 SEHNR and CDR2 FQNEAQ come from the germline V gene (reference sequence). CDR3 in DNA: TGTGCCAGCAGCCTTTGGACAGGGACGTACAATGAGCAGTTCTTC. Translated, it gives CASSLWTGTYNEQFF.

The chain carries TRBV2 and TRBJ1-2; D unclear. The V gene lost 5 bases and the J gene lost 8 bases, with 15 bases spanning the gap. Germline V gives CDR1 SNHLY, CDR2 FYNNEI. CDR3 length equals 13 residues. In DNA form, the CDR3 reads TGTGCCAGCAGTACCCCGGAGGCTCGGGGCTACACCTTC. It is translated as CASSTPEARGYTF. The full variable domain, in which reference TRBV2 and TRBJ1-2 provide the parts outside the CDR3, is EPEVTQTPSHQVTQMGQEVILRCVPISNHLYFYWYRQILGQKVEFLVSFYNNEISEKSEIFDDQFSVERPDGSNFTLKIRSTKLEDSAMYFCASSTPEARGYTFGSGTRLTVV.

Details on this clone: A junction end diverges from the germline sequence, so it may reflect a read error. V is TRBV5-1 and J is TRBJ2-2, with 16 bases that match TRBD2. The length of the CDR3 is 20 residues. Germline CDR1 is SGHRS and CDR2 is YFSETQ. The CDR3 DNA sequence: TGCGCCAGCACCTTGGGGACTAGCGGGAGGGCCGATCCAGCCACCGGGGAGCTGTTTTTT. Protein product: CASTLGTSGRADPATGELFF.

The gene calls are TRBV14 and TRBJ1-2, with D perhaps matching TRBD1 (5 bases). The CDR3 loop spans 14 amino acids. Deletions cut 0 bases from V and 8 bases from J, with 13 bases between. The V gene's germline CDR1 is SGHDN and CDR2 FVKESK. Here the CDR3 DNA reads TGTGCCAGCAGCCAAGATTGGAGGGGAGGCGGCTACACCTTC. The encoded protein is CASSQDWRGGGYTF.

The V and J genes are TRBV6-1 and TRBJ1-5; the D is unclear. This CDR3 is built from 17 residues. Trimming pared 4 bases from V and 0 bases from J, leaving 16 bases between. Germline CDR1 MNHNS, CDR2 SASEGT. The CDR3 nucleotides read TGTGCCAGCAGTGGGTCGGGAGCAGAATATAGCAATCAGCCCCAGCATTTT. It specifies CASSGSGAEYSNQPQHF.

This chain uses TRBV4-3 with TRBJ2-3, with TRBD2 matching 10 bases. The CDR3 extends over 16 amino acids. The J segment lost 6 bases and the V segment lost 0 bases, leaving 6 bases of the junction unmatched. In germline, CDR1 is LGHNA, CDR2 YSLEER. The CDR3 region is CASSQEAGGYVDTQYF. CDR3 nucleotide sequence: TGCGCCAGCAGCCAAGAAGCGGGAGGGTATGTCGATACGCAGTATTTT.

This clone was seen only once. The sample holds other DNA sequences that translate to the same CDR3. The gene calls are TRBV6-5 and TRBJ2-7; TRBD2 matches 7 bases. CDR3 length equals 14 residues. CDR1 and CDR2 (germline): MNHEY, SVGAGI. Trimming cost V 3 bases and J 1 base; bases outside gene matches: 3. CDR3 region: CASSYGRGSYEQYF. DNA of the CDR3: TGTGCCAGCAGTTATGGGCGGGGGTCCTACGAGCAGTACTTC.

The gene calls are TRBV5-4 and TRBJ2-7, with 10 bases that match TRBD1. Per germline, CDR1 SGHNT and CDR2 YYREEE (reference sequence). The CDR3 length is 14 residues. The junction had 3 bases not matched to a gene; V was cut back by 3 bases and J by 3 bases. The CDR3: CASSSRTGGYEQYF. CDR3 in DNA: TGTGCCAGCAGCTCCCGGACAGGGGGCTACGAGCAGTACTTC.

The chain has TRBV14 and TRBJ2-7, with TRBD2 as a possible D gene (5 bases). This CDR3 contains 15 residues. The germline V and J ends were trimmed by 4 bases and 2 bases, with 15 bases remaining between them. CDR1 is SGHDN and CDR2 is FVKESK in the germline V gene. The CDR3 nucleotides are TGTGCCAGCAGCCTCGGACTGAGTGCCACCTACGAGCAGTACTTC. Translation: CASSLGLSATYEQYF.